This T cell receptor beta chain was retrieved from a study of breast tumors, draining lymph nodes, adjacent tissues (dated by TCRdb to the mid-2010s). Context from the whole study: Breast cancer patients provided tumor, adjacent nontumor tissue and axillary lymph nodes, and the study compared the TCR beta repertoires across these three sources. The study was designed to assess the relationships and possible T-cell exchange between tumor, surrounding tissue and draining lymph node repertoires in human breast cancer. Study-wide findings and limitations: T-cell repertoire diversity in tumors was found to be lower than in lymph nodes but higher than in nontumor tissue, and preferential V and J gene usage was observed. The data were considered consistent with the idea that most tumor T cells come from the lymph node and then expand in tumor tissue. The conclusion that tumor T cells originate in lymph nodes was framed as consistent with a hypothesis rather than directly demonstrated. Tumor and nontumor tissue repertoires were found to be significantly more similar in luminal-like than in basal-like breast cancer.

Sequencing relied on an Illumina HiSeq 2000. TCR beta chain libraries were generated through multiplex PCR amplification. High-throughput sequencing was used to analyze the amplified TCR beta chain products. TCRdb's own reprocessing of the public reads used fastp at Q25 and MiXCR and kept productive beta chains. Merged by CDR3 protein, the rows form single entries marked with the most common genes and DNA. The sample records about 300,000 distinct CDR3 sequences, over 30% of which are singletons. Together, the top ten hold 0.85% to 1.3% of the sample. For this clonotype: The antigen it binds to is not known. Base qualities are not at hand, and no much larger clone is one base apart.

The lymph node samples were taken from the axillary draining lymph nodes of breast cancer patients. Cut back by 2 bases and 5 bases, the V and J ends lie 7 bases apart. CDR1 and CDR2 are drawn from the germline V gene (reference sequence): MNHNY, SVGAGI. Inclusive of the bounding cysteine and phenylalanine, the CDR3 is 13 residues long. Only the CDR3 region is kept as DNA, spanning 39 bases read in frame from base 1. The sequencing sample was made of axillary lymph node tissue. The chain is made from TRBV6-6 and TRBJ2-1; the D region possibly corresponds to TRBD2 (5 bases align). The TCR comes from a female donor with breast cancer. Some clones in this sample may be carry-over from other donors' samples. At the DNA level, the sequence is TGTGCCAGCAGTTACCGGGGAGACAATGAGCAGTTCTTC. The resulting protein is CASSYRGDNEQFF.